The TCR beta chain under discussion was sequenced for a study of PD-L1 blockade in urothelial cancer. Clones were read by immunoSEQ multiplex PCR, and TCRdb kept only the in-frame ones, dropping some. The data hold about 37,000 clones, with under 90% observed a single time. Each patient gave between 1 and 8 samples of peripheral blood mononuclear cells, which were collected pretreatment and during treatment. The sequence was obtained from a man aged 60 to 69 with urothelial cancer. The source was PBMCs, collected around atezolizumab (anti-PD-L1) treatment.

The CDR3 coding sequence is TGTGCCAGCAGCCCCAGGAGGGGATCCTACGAGCAGTACTTC. Its protein is CASSPRRGSYEQYF. The chain recombines TRBV11-2 with TRBJ2-7, with D perhaps matching TRBD2 (6 bases). V lost 5 bases to trimming and J lost 1 base, with 12 bases between them. Germline assignment: CDR1 SGHAT and CDR2 FQNNGV. The CDR3 runs to 14 residues.